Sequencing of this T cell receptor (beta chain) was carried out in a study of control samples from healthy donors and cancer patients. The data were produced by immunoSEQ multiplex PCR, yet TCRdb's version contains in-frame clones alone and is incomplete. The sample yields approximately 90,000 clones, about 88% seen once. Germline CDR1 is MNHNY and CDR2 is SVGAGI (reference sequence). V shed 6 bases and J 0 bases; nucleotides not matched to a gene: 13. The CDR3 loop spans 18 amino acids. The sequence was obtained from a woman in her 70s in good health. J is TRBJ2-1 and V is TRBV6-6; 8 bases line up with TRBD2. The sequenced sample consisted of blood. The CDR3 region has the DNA TGTGCCAGCAGCCGAACCCTGATAGCGGGGAGCTCCTACAATGAGCAGTTCTTC. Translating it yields CASSRTLIAGSSYNEQFF.